The entry that follows covers one T cell receptor (beta chain) sequence. Its antigen is unknown. The sample is drawn from a study of neurological immune-mediated disorders. Study-level results: When grouped phylogenetically, the repertoires of 18 of the 34 multiple sclerosis patients fell together in one related-CDR3 cluster, which is a possible signature. As far as clinical or MRI features were concerned, none was associated with the multiple sclerosis repertoire cluster.

Synthesis of cDNA was accomplished via 5'RACE employing 10-nucleotide random UMIs. TCRdb re-analysed the 5' RACE reads in MiXCR, keeping a single row per CDR3 protein. The top ten clones hold about 5% of a sample with 60,000 to 70,000 distinct CDR3 sequences, roughly 5% of them seen once. Unsorted libraries were generated from 2 million PBMCs held at -80 degrees C. This CDR3 region has 12 residues. Germline V CDR1 and CDR2: MNHEY, SVGEGT. V was trimmed by 7 bases and J by 3 bases, leaving 9 bases between them. The chain is built from TRBV6-2 or TRBV6-3 and TRBJ1-2, with no clear D. This sequence originates from a human donor with multiple sclerosis. The donor label of this sample is uncertain. The specimen was PBMCs. DNA of the CDR3: TGTGCCAGCACCGGCGGATACTATGGCTACACCTTC. Translated, it gives CASTGGYYGYTF.